This T cell receptor beta chain was recorded in a study of siplizumab effects on memory and regulatory T cells. Study-wide results and caveats: Relative to controls at about 28%, mappable alloreactive CD4+ clones exhibited a mean Treg-derived proportion of approximately 70% with siplizumab. It was not possible to assign a naive or memory phenotype to roughly 80-95% of proliferating CD4+ or CD8+ clones.

This clone was observed once. Its antigen is not identified. Assays examined around 100,000 TCR templates per sample. Sequenced by immunoSEQ multiplex PCR; TCRdb stores in-frame clones only, minus some. Counted here are about 87,000 clones, about 87% occurring once; the ten biggest clones make up around 15%. V gave up 7 bases and J gave up 2 bases, with 17 bases separating them. CDR1 and CDR2 (germline): SEHNR, FQNEAQ (reference sequence). This CDR3 contains 15 residues. The chain joins TRBV7-9 to TRBJ1-1; D remains unclear. This TCR was sampled from a human donor in good health. The material sequenced was CD4+ T cells sorted from blood. CDR3 residues: CASIQGGAGNTEAFF. The DNA for the CDR3 is TGTGCCAGCATCCAAGGTGGTGCCGGCAACACTGAAGCTTTCTTT.